The clone carrying this T cell receptor (beta chain) appeared many times. This specimen comes from a study of T-cell memory formation after mild COVID-19. This CDR3 is 12 amino acids long. Germline CDR1 SQVTM, CDR2 ANQGSEA. Trimming took off 7 bases at V and 7 bases at J, with 16 bases between the two ends. TCRdb itself ran the 5' RACE reads through MiXCR, one entry per CDR3 protein. The sample records about 100,000 distinct CDR3 sequences, over 13% being singletons. The chain links TRBV29-1 to TRBJ1-2; weak D call: TRBD1 (6 bases). Sequencing used PBMCs or a T cell subset sorted from them (not recorded which). The TCR comes from a man aged 18 to 30 who had mild COVID-19 (a few samples of this study predate the infection). Cell type and time point are not known. CDR3: CSGLQGPSGYTF. The CDR3 region has the DNA TGCAGCGGCCTACAGGGCCCTAGTGGCTACACCTTC. Complete variable domain (other parts from reference TRBV29-1 and TRBJ1-2): SAVISQKPSRDICQRGTSLTIQCQVDSQVTMMFWYRQQPGQSLTLIATANQGSEATYESGFVIDKFPISRPNLTFSTLTVSNMSPEDSSIYLCSGLQGPSGYTFGSGTRLTVV.